Each of the 8 T cell receptor beta chains below was sequenced from the same sample in a study of identical twins. TCRdb passed the 5' RACE reads through MiXCR, listing each CDR3 protein once. The profile shows around 280,000 distinct CDR3 sequences, roughly 8.6% of them singletons. This same sample was also taken into another study, of yellow fever vaccine responses in identical twins.

The sequenced sample was memory (CD45RO+) T cells sorted from blood. The receptors originated from a young woman in good health.

The V call is TRBV5-6, the J call TRBJ2-1; 7 nucleotides agree with TRBD1. The CDR3 covers 15 residues. CDR1 SGHDT and CDR2 YYEEEE come from the germline V gene. V lost 8 bases and J lost 5; bases outside the gene matches: 13. The CDR3 DNA is TGTGCCAGTAGCCTTGACAGGGAATCCAACAATGAGCAGTTCTTC. This encodes CASSLDRESNNEQFF.

The table lists this clonotype with a few counts. The rearrangement links TRBV5-1 to TRBJ1-1; D not resolved. Trimming pared 4 bases from V and 5 bases from J, leaving 12 bases between. In germline, CDR1 is SGHRS, CDR2 YFSETQ. The CDR3 is 13 residues long. DNA for the CDR3: TGCGCCAGCAGCACCCCCGGGATGACTGAAGCTTTCTTT. Its protein product is CASSTPGMTEAFF.

This clonotype was detected only a few times. This chain connects TRBV20-1 to TRBJ2-2, with D possibly TRBD1 on 6 matching bases. The CDR3 runs to 14 residues. V lost 5 bases and J lost 5, with 15 bases in between. Germline V CDR1 and CDR2: DFQATT, SNEGSKA (reference sequence). The CDR3 loop is CSAYDRLSTGELFF. For the CDR3, the DNA is TGCAGTGCTTACGACAGGTTATCGACCGGGGAGCTGTTTTTT.

The CDR3 here is CASGLTATDTQYF. Written as DNA, the CDR3 is TGTGCTAGCGGGCTGACAGCCACAGATACGCAGTATTTT. J is TRBJ2-3 and V is TRBV12-5, with D possibly matching TRBD1 (5 bases). Deletions cut 9 bases from V and 2 bases from J, with 12 bases between. The CDR3 contains 13 residues. CDR1 LGHNT and CDR2 FRNRAP come from the germline V gene.

This clonotype was observed at least ten times. This chain joins TRBV7-7 and TRBJ1-6; D call uncertain. The germline gives CDR1 SSHAT, CDR2 FNYEAQ (reference sequence). V was trimmed by 4 bases and J by 9 bases, leaving 7 bases between them. The CDR3 consists of 12 residues. DNA for the CDR3: TGTGCCAGCAGCTGTTTGTGTTCACCCCTCCACTTT. This sequence encodes CASSCLCSPLHF.

This clonotype has only a few counts. The V and J genes are TRBV5-6 and TRBJ2-1, with 7 positions matching TRBD2. This CDR3 region has 16 residues. CDR1 SGHDT and CDR2 YYEEEE come from the germline V gene. V lost 1 base and J lost 7; bases outside the gene matches: 11. The CDR3, as DNA: TGTGCCAGCAGCTTGTATATGGGAGGGCCACAGAATGAGCAGTTCTTC. Amino acids: CASSLYMGGPQNEQFF.

This clonotype was found a few times. The rearrangement uses TRBV7-8 and TRBJ2-1; 7 nucleotides line up with TRBD1. Per the germline V gene, CDR1 is SGHVS and CDR2 is FQNEAQ. V shed 1 base, J shed 14 bases, and the junction held 8 bases outside the gene matches. This CDR3 is built from 13 residues. The CDR3 reads CASSLGTGWDKFF. CDR3 nucleotide sequence: TGTGCCAGCAGCTTAGGGACAGGTTGGGATAAGTTCTTC.

The chain recombines TRBV29-1 with TRBJ2-3, with D possibly being TRBD2 (5 bases). Germline CDR1 and CDR2: SQVTM and ANQGSEA. This CDR3 has 11 residues. The V end lost 8 bases, the J end lost 6 bases, and 12 bases lay between the germline ends. DNA of the CDR3: TGCAGCTCGGGGTTTGGGGATACGCAGTATTTT. Translated: CSSGFGDTQYF.